The text below deals with one TCR beta chain. Its antigen has not been determined. Base quality data are lacking; no much larger clone is found one base away. The junction carries 9 bases between V and J, which are trimmed by 0 bases and 10 bases respectively. CDR1 and CDR2, per the germline V gene, are KGHDR and SFDVKD. CDR3 length: 13 amino acids, cysteine to phenylalanine. Only the CDR3 DNA stays, 39 bases, in frame from base 1. The CDR3 regions of human TCRbeta chains were analyzed by immunosequencing. In the original analysis: TCRs in the repertoires were compared against a reference library of SARS-CoV-2-specific TCRs that had been generated with the MIRA antigen-specificity platform. Breadth was defined as the fraction of unique TCRs that were SARS-CoV-2-associated. Depth was defined as the fraction of total T cells that were SARS-CoV-2-associated. Each spike-specific TCR was assigned to its reactive spike region and to a CD4 or CD8 class using the MIRA data. Log10-transformed breadth and depth values were compared by one-way ANOVA with Sidak's multiple comparisons tests. As stored in TCRdb, this immuneACCESS dataset retains in-frame rearrangements with V and J assigned. A fraction of the clones does not appear; measured against another copy, unresolved V genes explain less than half of the discrepancy, and the remainder lacks a known reason. V and J calls and clone size are those listed in that table; D and trimming were worked out from the DNA. This sample lists 95,000 to 130,000 clones; about 91% were detected once. The top ten clonotypes cover over 7.5% of the sample.

The data were obtained in a study of T cell responses to AZD1222 COVID-19 vaccine (dated by TCRdb to 2020 to 2022). Turning to the overall study: Because spike-specific TCR depth and breadth did not differ between the two schedules, AZD1222 recipients who got a second dose at roughly 4 weeks were pooled with those who got a second dose at roughly 12 weeks. A total of 230 or so trial participants underwent TCR sequencing, of whom around 200 received two doses of AZD1222 and 26 received two doses of the MenACWY control vaccine. Trial participants were enrolled by age into 18-55, 56-69 and 70-plus year subgroups, with around 140, 26 and 57 TCR-sequenced participants respectively.

The sample's time point label, decoded: baseline before first vaccination. Samples from vaccinated people were obtained from the UK trials COV001 and COV002, which included a single-blind randomized controlled phase 2/3 trial of AZD1222 (ChAdOx1 nCoV-19) in healthy adults. For TCRbeta chain sequencing, PBMC samples from trial participants were taken at day 0 and at day 28 after the second dose. The research as a whole found: After two AZD1222 doses, both the breadth and the depth of spike-specific TCRs were significantly higher than at day 0 and than in MenACWY recipients. Only a handful of AZD1222 recipients were SARS-CoV-2 seropositive at baseline, limiting conclusions about previously exposed vaccinees. In the small 56-69-year group, the increase in depth fell short of significance, most likely because of low power. Because no day 14 peak-response samples were available, the repertoires could be characterized only after the peak T cell response. Participants were mostly white British and included more females than males, and it was suggested by the authors that clonal diversity may have been underestimated. The vaccine-associated CD4 TCRs covered the entire spike protein, and the dominant responses fell in regions 160-218 and 743-854. Nearly half of unique spike-specific TCRs reportedly recognized epitopes outside regions mutated in the B.1.351 and B.1.1.7 variants.

The starting material was peripheral blood, obtained on day 0 of AZD1222 vaccination. The sequence derives from an adult in good health. The chain links TRBV24-1 with TRBJ2-1; TRBD2 is a weak D gene call, 5 bases matching. CDR3 reads: CATSDLGRGEQFF. The nucleotides read TGTGCCACCAGTGATTTGGGGCGAGGGGAGCAGTTCTTC.